This is a list of T cell receptor beta chains from one sample in a study of blood T cell repertoires in COVID-19. The protocol was immunoSEQ multiplex PCR, while the TCRdb copy is restricted to in-frame clones and leaves out a portion. The sample has about 130,000 clones; about 79% are singletons. Sequencing was performed on peripheral blood. The receptors here all came from a woman of 80 years or more with acute or convalescent COVID-19. CDR3s include the opening cysteine and the closing phenylalanine or tryptophan. D genes are given only for firm matches. Clone size is given for some rows only: seen once, a few or many times, or a class if the clone is expanded.

>TRBJ2-1|NA|TRBV6-5|NA
CASSFRGNYNEQFF
TGTGCCAGCAGTTTCCGGGGGAATTACAATGAGCAGTTCTTC
>TRBJ1-2|NA|TRBV30|TRBD1
CACGQGGYGYTF
TGTGCCTGTGGGCAGGGGGGATATGGCTACACCTTC
>TRBJ2-5|NA|TRBV27|NA
CASSLDSQETQYF
TGTGCCAGCAGTTTAGACTCCCAAGAGACCCAGTACTTC
>TRBJ2-2|NA|TRBV25-1|TRBD1
CASSEGTGSTGELFF
TGTGCCAGCAGTGAAGGGACAGGGTCCACCGGGGAGCTGTTTTTT
>TRBJ2-5|NA|TRBV2|TRBD2
CASSEDSGGAETQYF
TGTGCCAGCAGTGAAGACAGCGGGGGGGCAGAGACCCAGTACTTC
>TRBJ1-2|NA|TRBV30|NA
CAWSVRRGYGYTF
TGTGCCTGGAGTGTACGCAGGGGCTATGGCTACACCTTC
>TRBJ1-1|NA|TRBV7-9|NA
CASSIRQAGTTEAFF
TGTGCCAGCAGCATTCGACAGGCAGGAACCACTGAAGCTTTCTTT
>TRBJ1-3|NA|TRBV29-1|TRBD1
CSSRPDREGNTIYF
TGCAGCTCAAGGCCGGACAGGGAAGGAAACACCATATATTTT
>TRBJ2-2|NA|TRBV5-6|NA
CASSRRDTYTGELFF
TGTGCCAGCAGTCGCCGGGACACATACACCGGGGAGCTGTTTTTT
>TRBJ2-2|NA|TRBV5-1|TRBD1
CASSLAGTGNTGELFF
TGCGCCAGCAGCTTGGCTGGGACAGGGAACACCGGGGAGCTGTTTTTT
>TRBJ1-2|NA|TRBV7-2|NA
CASSLASVLNYGYTF
TGTGCCAGCAGCTTAGCATCAGTCCTTAACTATGGCTACACCTTC
>TRBJ2-3|NA|TRBV5-1|NA
CASSLGGRTDTQYF
TGCGCCAGCAGCTTGGGCGGCCGAACAGATACGCAGTATTTT
>TRBJ1-1|NA|TRBV27|TRBD1
CASSLYTGGNTEAFF
TGTGCCAGCAGTTTGTATACAGGGGGGAACACTGAAGCTTTCTTT
>TRBJ2-7|NA|TRBV7-2|TRBD2
CASSLQRLAGGRQYF
TGTGCCAGCAGCTTACAGCGTCTAGCGGGGGGACGGCAGTACTTC
>TRBJ1-2|NA|TRBV9|TRBD1
CASSPRTGGGYGYTF
TGTGCCAGCAGCCCAAGGACAGGGGGAGGCTATGGCTACACCTTC
>TRBJ1-2|once|TRBV18|NA
CASQQPGGSTHYGYTF
TGTGCCAGTCAACAGCCTGGGGGGTCTACACACTATGGCTACACCTTC
>TRBJ2-7|NA|TRBV2|TRBD2
CASSWGLAGEQYF
TGTGCCAGCAGTTGGGGACTAGCGGGGGAGCAGTACTTC
>TRBJ1-4|NA|TRBV5-1|NA
CASNSDPGNEKLFF
TGCGCCAGCAACTCCGACCCCGGGAATGAAAAACTGTTTTTT
>TRBJ1-1|NA|TRBV7-3|TRBD1
CASSLTPHGQGGTEAFF
TGTGCCAGCAGCCTAACCCCCCACGGACAGGGAGGCACTGAAGCTTTCTTT
>TRBJ1-4|NA|TRBV11-2|TRBD1
CASSLTGGLANEKLFF
TGTGCCAGCAGTTTGACAGGGGGCCTTGCTAATGAAAAACTGTTTTTT
>TRBJ1-4|NA|TRBV27|NA
CASSHPGQNRLKLFF
TGTGCCAGCAGTCATCCAGGGCAGAACAGGCTCAAACTGTTTTTT
>TRBJ1-4|NA|TRBV10-2|NA
CASSESKGKLFF
TGCGCCAGCAGTGAGTCGAAGGGGAAACTGTTTTTT
>TRBJ2-2|NA|TRBV5-8|TRBD1
CASSLEDGRGRGELFF
TGTGCCAGCAGCTTGGAGGATGGCAGGGGGCGCGGGGAGCTGTTTTTT
>TRBJ2-3|NA|TRBV5-1|TRBD1
CASSSQGPGQGEDTQYF
TGCGCCAGCAGCTCCCAGGGCCCGGGACAGGGGGAAGATACGCAGTATTTT
>TRBJ1-6|NA|TRBV4-2|TRBD1
CASSQVLQGEGSPLHF
TGTGCCAGCAGCCAAGTACTACAGGGGGAAGGGTCACCCCTCCACTTT
>TRBJ1-2|once|TRBV19|TRBD1
CASSIDGRGRDYGYTF
TGTGCCAGTAGTATAGACGGAAGGGGGCGCGACTATGGCTACACCTTC
>TRBJ1-1|NA|TRBV25-1|TRBD1
CASSERATGGTGAFF
TGTGCCAGCAGTGAACGCGCGACAGGGGGGACAGGAGCTTTCTTT
>TRBJ2-1|NA|TRBV27|TRBD2
CASSFQAGGHNEQFF
TGTGCCAGCAGTTTTCAAGCGGGGGGCCACAATGAGCAGTTCTTC
>TRBJ2-1|NA|TRBV7-9|NA
CASSPKTYPWEQFF
TGTGCCAGCAGCCCTAAGACTTACCCTTGGGAGCAGTTCTTC
>TRBJ2-7|NA|TRBV7-6|NA
CASSLRSGSSYEQYF
TGTGCCAGCAGCTTAAGGAGCGGGTCCTCCTACGAGCAGTACTTC
>TRBJ1-1|NA|TRBV18|NA
CASSPGPENTEAFF
TGTGCCAGCTCACCGGGGCCGGAGAACACTGAAGCTTTCTTT
>TRBJ2-5|NA|TRBV2|TRBD2
CASSIVGGGETQYF
TGTGCCAGCAGTATCGTGGGGGGGGGAGAGACCCAGTACTTC
>TRBJ2-7|NA|TRBV5-6|NA
CASSVDSQYEQYF
TGTGCCAGCAGCGTGGACAGCCAGTACGAGCAGTACTTC
>TRBJ1-6|NA|TRBV5-1|NA
CASRSGLPNSPLHF
TGCGCCAGCAGATCGGGACTGCCCAATTCACCCCTCCACTTT
>TRBJ1-4|NA|TRBV5-1|TRBD1
CASSSAGQLGEKLFF
TGCGCCAGCAGCTCCGCGGGACAGCTAGGTGAAAAACTGTTTTTT
>TRBJ2-7|NA|TRBV18|TRBD1
CASSPTGEGYEQYF
TGTGCCAGCTCACCGACAGGGGAAGGTTACGAGCAGTACTTC
>TRBJ1-2|NA|TRBV19|TRBD1
CASSNLARQGGNYGYTF
TGTGCCAGTAGCAACCTTGCCCGACAGGGGGGAAACTATGGCTACACCTTC
>TRBJ2-3|NA|TRBV7-2|NA
CASSSGGVDTQYF
TGTGCCAGCAGCTCCGGCGGAGTCGATACGCAGTATTTT
>TRBJ1-1|NA|TRBV19|TRBD1
CASSELGQGVTEAFF
TGTGCCAGTAGTGAGCTAGGACAGGGGGTAACTGAAGCTTTCTTT
>TRBJ2-7|NA|TRBV6-2/TRBV6-3|TRBD1
CASSYSTQGARYEQYF
TGTGCCAGCAGTTACTCGACCCAGGGGGCGAGGTACGAGCAGTACTTC
>TRBJ2-3|NA|TRBV18|TRBD1
CASSPDRGLDTQYF
TGTGCCAGCTCACCAGACAGGGGGCTAGATACGCAGTATTTT
>TRBJ1-5|NA|TRBV6-4|NA
CASSEQAAGQPQHF
TGTGCCAGCAGTGAGCAGGCGGCGGGACAGCCCCAGCATTTT
>TRBJ1-2|once|TRBV13|NA
CASSLMGGAPFNYGYTF
TGTGCCAGCAGCTTAATGGGGGGGGCCCCTTTTAACTATGGCTACACCTTC
>TRBJ1-4|NA|TRBV7-2|TRBD1
CASSFDRGANEKLFF
TGTGCCAGCAGCTTTGACAGGGGTGCTAATGAAAAACTGTTTTTT